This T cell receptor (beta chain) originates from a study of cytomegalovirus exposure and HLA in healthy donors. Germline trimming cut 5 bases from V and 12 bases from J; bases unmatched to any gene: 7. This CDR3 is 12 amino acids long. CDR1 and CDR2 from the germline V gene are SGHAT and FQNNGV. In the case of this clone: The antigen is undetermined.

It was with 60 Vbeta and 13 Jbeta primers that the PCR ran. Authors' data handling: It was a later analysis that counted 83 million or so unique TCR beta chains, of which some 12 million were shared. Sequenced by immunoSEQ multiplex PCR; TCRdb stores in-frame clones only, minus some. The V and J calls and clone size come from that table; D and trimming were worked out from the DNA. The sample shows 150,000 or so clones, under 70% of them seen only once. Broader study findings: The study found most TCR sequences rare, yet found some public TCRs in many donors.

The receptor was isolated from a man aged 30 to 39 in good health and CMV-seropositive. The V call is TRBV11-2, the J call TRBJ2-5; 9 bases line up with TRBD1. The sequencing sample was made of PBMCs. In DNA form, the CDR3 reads TGTGCCAGCAGCCCCTCGGACAGGGGAAAGTACTTC. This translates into CASSPSDRGKYF.